This T cell receptor (beta chain) originates from a study of T cells in Graves' hyperthyroidism and ophthalmopathy. This CDR3 contains 17 residues. The V and J ends lost 2 bases and 5 bases, in that order; junction bases with no gene match: 4. Germline CDR1 and CDR2: ENHRY and SYGVKD. Those with hyperthyroidism were 18 to 65 years old, newly diagnosed, and ill for under 2 months. A patient was excluded if there was uncontrolled infection, other autoimmune disease, pregnancy or lactation. Orbital computed tomography and thyroid ultrasound, together with serum TRAb and thyroxine and clinical symptoms, were used for diagnoses. PBMCs were obtained from over 8.5 ml fresh peripheral blood. The source material, RNA transcripts, was used to amplify TCR beta CDR3 regions. TCR CDR3 regions were first amplified by RT-PCR with HTBI primers. TCRdb independently ran MiXCR on the multiplex PCR reads; one entry per CDR3 protein. The repertoire holds some 760,000 distinct CDR3 sequences, with 14% as singletons.

J is TRBJ2-1 and V is TRBV10-3; 15 bases are a match to TRBD2. The sample was blood. The source of this sequence is a woman between 18 and 30 years old with Graves' hyperthyroidism. CDR3 bases: TGTGCCATCAGTGAGGGGACTAGCGGGGGGACAGACAATGAGCAGTTCTTC. It is translated as CAISEGTSGGTDNEQFF.